What follows is one TCR beta chain and its context. Its antigen is currently not known. There are no base qualities to consult, and no much larger clone falls within one base. These data belong to a study of cytomegalovirus exposure and HLA in healthy donors (dated by TCRdb to 2017 to 2019). At the level of the whole study: A later analysis indicated that the 130 or so validation repertoires were generated on the platform also employed for the 700 or so repertoires of the first cohort. The study was designed to test whether signatures of past pathogen exposure could be identified by cataloging public T cell receptors. In addition to the first cohort of roughly 670 subjects, a separate validation cohort of around 110 different subjects was used. The study combined high-throughput TCR immunosequencing, statistical association of individual TCRs with disease status, and machine learning to predict cytomegalovirus infection status. Summary of the overall study and its limitations: Most TCR sequences were observed very rarely across donors, whereas some public TCRs were present in many individuals. According to the authors, the approach could potentially be generalized to other disease states and immunological phenotypes. The classifier was reported to diagnose cytomegalovirus status with high specificity and sensitivity in both the original and validation cohorts. A few of the identified cytomegalovirus-associated TCR beta chains were confirmed in vitro to be specific for cytomegalovirus antigens. In the study, approximately 160 TCR beta chains were listed as associated with cytomegalovirus. A later analysis had no HLA typing for the validation cohort, so co-occurrence there was scored across all 110 or so repertoires. A later analysis found that TCRs clustered in the first cohort also tended to co-occur in the 95 to 150 validation repertoires, with approximately 95% of cluster scores above 0.

CDR1 LNHDA and CDR2 SQIVND are derived from the germline V gene (reference sequence). V sheds 5 bases and J sheds 2 bases, leaving 10 bases between their ends. The CDR3 runs 13 residues from the cysteine to the phenylalanine. Of the read, only the CDR3 DNA is kept; its 39 bases are in frame from base 1. Library construction relied on the immunoSEQ multiplex PCR assay. Concerning the study's data processing: A statistical classification framework was developed to diagnose cytomegalovirus status using the catalog of TCR beta chain sequences. This immuneACCESS table, as held by TCRdb, lists in-frame sequences with V and J called but not all clones. Of the missing ones, under half trace to an unresolved V gene in checked studies; the others have no known cause. Clonal size and the V and J genes are those of that table, whereas D and trimming came from the DNA. This sample lists approximately 120,000 clones; roughly 90% were detected once. The ten top clones hold around 1.9% of the sample.

Separate from the roughly 700-subject first cohort, the validation cohort of roughly 120 subjects was the group to which the donors belonged. The sample comprised PBMCs. The V and J segments used are TRBV19 and TRBJ2-7, and possibly TRBD1, on 6 matching bases. The sequence was collected from a woman under 30 in good health and CMV-seronegative. CDR3 sequence: CASSVGATYEQYF. The nucleotide sequence is TGTGCCAGTAGTGTGGGGGCAACCTACGAGCAGTACTTC.